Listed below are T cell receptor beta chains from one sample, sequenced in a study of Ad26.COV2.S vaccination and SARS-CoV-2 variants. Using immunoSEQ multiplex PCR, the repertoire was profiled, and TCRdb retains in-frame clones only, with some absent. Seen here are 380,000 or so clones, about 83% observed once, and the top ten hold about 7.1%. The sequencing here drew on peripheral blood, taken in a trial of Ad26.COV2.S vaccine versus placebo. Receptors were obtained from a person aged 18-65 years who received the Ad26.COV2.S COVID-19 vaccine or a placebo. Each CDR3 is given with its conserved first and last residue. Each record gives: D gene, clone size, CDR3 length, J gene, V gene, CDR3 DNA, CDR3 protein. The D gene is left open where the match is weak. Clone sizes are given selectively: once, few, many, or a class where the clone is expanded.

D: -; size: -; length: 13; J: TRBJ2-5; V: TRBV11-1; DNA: TGTGCCAGCAGCTTAGCGGGGGCGGAGACCCAGTACTTC; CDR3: CASSLAGAETQYF
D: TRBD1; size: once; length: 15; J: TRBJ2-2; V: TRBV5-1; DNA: TGCGCCAGCAGCTCTCCTCGACAGGGGCGCCTGGAGCTGTTTTTT; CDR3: CASSSPRQGRLELFF
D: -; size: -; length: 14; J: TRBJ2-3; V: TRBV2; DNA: TGTGCCAGCAGTGAAGACTTAAGGACAGATACGCAGTATTTT; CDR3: CASSEDLRTDTQYF
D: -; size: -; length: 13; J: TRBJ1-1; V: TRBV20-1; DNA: TGCAGTGCTAGTCCGGGGGCGCACACTAAAGCTTTCTTT; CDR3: CSASPGAHTKAFF
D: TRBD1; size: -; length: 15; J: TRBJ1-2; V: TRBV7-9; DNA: TGTGCCAGCAGCTTTGCGGACAGGGTTAACTATGGCTACACCTTC; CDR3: CASSFADRVNYGYTF
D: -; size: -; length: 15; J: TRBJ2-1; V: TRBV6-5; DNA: TGTGCCAGCACCAGTCAAACGAGCTCCTACAATGAGCAGTTCTTC; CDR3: CASTSQTSSYNEQFF
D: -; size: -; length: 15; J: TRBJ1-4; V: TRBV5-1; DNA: TGCGCCAGCAGTTCGGACGGAGTCACTAATGAAAAACTGTTTTTT; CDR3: CASSSDGVTNEKLFF
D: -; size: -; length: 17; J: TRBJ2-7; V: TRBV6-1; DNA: TGTGCCAGCAGTGAATGGGCTAGCGTGCTCCCCTCCTACGAGCAGTACTTC; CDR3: CASSEWASVLPSYEQYF
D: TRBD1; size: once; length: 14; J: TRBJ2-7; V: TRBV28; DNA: TGTGCCAGCAGCCCGGGACAGGCTTCCTACGAGCAGTACTTC; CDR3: CASSPGQASYEQYF
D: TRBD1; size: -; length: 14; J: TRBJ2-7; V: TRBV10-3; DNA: TGTGCCATCAGTCCCGGGACAGGGGAGTACGAGCAGTACTTC; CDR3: CAISPGTGEYEQYF
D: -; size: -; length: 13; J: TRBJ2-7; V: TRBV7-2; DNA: TGTGCCAGCAGCCCCTGGACCCCCCCCGAGCAGTACTTC; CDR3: CASSPWTPPEQYF
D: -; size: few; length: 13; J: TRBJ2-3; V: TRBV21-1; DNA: TGTGCCAGCAGCACCTCGAAGGGAGATACGCAGTATTTT; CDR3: CASSTSKGDTQYF
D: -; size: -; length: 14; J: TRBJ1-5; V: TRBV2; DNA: TGTGCCAGCAGTGAGCAGGGGTCCGGTCAGCCCCAGCATTTT; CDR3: CASSEQGSGQPQHF
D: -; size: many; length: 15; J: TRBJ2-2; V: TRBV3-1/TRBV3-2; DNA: TGTGCCAGCAGCCCACTAGACAGGTCGACCGGGGAGCTGTTTTTT; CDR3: CASSPLDRSTGELFF
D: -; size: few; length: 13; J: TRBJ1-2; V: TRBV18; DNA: TGTGCCAGCTCAGTGTACAGGGATTATGGCTACACCTTC; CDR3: CASSVYRDYGYTF
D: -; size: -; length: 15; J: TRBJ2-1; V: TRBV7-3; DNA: TGTGCCAGCAGCTTAACGGGTAGCCGGGATAATGAGCAGTTCTTC; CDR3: CASSLTGSRDNEQFF
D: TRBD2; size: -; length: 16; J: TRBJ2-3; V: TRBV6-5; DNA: TGTGCCAGCAGTTACTCCGGGACTACCAGTACAGATACGCAGTATTTT; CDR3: CASSYSGTTSTDTQYF
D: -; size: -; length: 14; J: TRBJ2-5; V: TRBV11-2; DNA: TGTGCCAGCAGCTTGGGGGCAATGTGGGAGACCCAGTACTTC; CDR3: CASSLGAMWETQYF
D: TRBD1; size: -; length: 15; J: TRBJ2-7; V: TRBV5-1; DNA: TGCGCCAGCAGCTTGGAGGGGGCGCCTTCCTACGAGCAGTACTTC; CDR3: CASSLEGAPSYEQYF
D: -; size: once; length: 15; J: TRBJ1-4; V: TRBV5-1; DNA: TGCGCCAGCAGCTGGAGCGGGACGGAGAATGAAAAACTGTTTTTT; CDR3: CASSWSGTENEKLFF
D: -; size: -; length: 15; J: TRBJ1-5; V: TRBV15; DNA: TGTGCCACCAGCAGAGGAAAAGGGACCGGTCAGCCCCAGCATTTT; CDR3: CATSRGKGTGQPQHF
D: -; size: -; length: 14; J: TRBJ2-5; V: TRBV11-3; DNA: TGTGCCAGCAGCTTAACAGGGATCCAAGAGACCCAGTACTTC; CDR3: CASSLTGIQETQYF
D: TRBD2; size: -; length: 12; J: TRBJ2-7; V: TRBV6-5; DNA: TGTGCCAGCAGTATGCGGGGGTTCGAGCAGTACTTC; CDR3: CASSMRGFEQYF
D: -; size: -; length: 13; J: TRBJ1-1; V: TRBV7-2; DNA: TGTGCCAGCAGCTTTCGGGTCGGGACTGAAGCTTTCTTT; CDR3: CASSFRVGTEAFF
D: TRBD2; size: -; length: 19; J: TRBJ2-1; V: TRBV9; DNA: TGTGCCAGCAGCGTAGATCCCCGGGGGACTAGCGGGGGTTACAATGAGCAGTTCTTC; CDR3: CASSVDPRGTSGGYNEQFF
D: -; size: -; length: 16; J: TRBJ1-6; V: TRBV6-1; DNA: TGTGCCAGCAGTGCCCTGAGTAGCTCCTATAATTCACCCCTCCACTTT; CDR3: CASSALSSSYNSPLHF
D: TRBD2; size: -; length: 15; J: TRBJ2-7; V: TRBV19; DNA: TGTGCCAGTAGTATAACTAGCGGACGCTCCTACGAGCAGTACTTC; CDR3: CASSITSGRSYEQYF
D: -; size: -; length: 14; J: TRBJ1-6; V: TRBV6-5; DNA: TGTGCCAGCAGTTACTGGGGAAGGAATTCACCCCTCCACTTT; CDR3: CASSYWGRNSPLHF
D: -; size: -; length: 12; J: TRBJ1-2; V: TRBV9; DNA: TGTGCCAGCGGGGGGCAGGGTTATGGCTACACCTTC; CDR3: CASGGQGYGYTF
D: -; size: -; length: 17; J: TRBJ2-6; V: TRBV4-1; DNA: TGCGCCAGCAGCCAAGGACAGTTCATCTCTGGGGCCAACGTCCTGACTTTC; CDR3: CASSQGQFISGANVLTF
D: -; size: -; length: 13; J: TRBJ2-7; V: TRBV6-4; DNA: TGTGCCAGCAGTGAATGGCCAGGTTACGAGCAGTACTTC; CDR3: CASSEWPGYEQYF
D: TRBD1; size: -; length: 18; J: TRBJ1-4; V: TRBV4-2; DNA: TGTGCCAGCAGCCGTTTGGGACAGTCCCGAAGAATTAATGAAAAACTGTTTTTT; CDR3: CASSRLGQSRRINEKLFF
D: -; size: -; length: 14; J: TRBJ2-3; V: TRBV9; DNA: TGTGCCAGCAGCGTAGGACAGGGCACAGATACGCAGTATTTT; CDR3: CASSVGQGTDTQYF
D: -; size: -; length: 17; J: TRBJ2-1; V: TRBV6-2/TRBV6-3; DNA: TGTGCCAGCAGTTACTCAGGGCGAGCAAGCTCCTACAATGAGCAGTTCTTC; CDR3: CASSYSGRASSYNEQFF
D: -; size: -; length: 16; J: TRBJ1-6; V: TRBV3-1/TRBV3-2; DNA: TGTGCCAGCAGCCCGAGGCAGGGCGGTTCAATTCGAACCCTCCACTTT; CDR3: CASSPRQGGSIRTLHF
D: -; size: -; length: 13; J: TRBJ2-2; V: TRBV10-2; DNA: TGCGCCAGCAGTGAATCAGTATCCGGGGAGCTGTTTTTT; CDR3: CASSESVSGELFF
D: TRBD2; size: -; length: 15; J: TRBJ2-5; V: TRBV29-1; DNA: TGCAGCGTTGAACTAGCGGGGGGCCGAGGAGAGACCCAGTACTTC; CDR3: CSVELAGGRGETQYF
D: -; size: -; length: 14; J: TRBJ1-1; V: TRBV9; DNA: TGTGCCAGCAGCGTTTCGGGGGGCGCGACTGAAGCTTTCTTT; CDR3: CASSVSGGATEAFF
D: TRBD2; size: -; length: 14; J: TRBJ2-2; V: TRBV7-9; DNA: TGTGCCAGCACCCTAGCGGGGGTGACCGGGGAGCTGTTTTTT; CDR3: CASTLAGVTGELFF
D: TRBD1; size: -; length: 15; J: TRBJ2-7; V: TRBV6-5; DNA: TGTGCCAGCAGCGCGATACGACAGGGACCCTACGAGCAGTACTTC; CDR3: CASSAIRQGPYEQYF
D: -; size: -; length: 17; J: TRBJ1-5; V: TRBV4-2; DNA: TGTGCCAGCAGCCAAGACGTTGGGGGCCATGGCAATCAGCCCCAGCATTTT; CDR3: CASSQDVGGHGNQPQHF
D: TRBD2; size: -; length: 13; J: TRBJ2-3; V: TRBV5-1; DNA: TGCGCCAGCAAAGCGGGAGGGCCAGATACGCAGTATTTT; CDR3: CASKAGGPDTQYF
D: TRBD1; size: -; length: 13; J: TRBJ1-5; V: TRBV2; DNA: TGTGCCAGCAGTGGCACAGGGGATCAGCCCCAGCATTTT; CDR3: CASSGTGDQPQHF
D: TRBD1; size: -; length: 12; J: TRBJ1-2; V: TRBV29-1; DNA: TGCAGCGTCGATACAGGGGACGATGGCTACACCTTC; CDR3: CSVDTGDDGYTF
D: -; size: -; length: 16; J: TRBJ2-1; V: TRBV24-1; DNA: TGTGCCACCAGTGTCCCGGCCCCTGAGGGAATAGATGAGCAGTTCTTC; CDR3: CATSVPAPEGIDEQFF
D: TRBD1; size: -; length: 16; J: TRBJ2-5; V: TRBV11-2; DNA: TGTGCCAGCAGCTTAGTATCCGGGACAGGGGTAGAGACCCAGTACTTC; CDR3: CASSLVSGTGVETQYF
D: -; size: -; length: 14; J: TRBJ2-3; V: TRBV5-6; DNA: TGTGCCAGCAGCTCGGGGGCGGGCGGGGATACGCAGTATTTT; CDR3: CASSSGAGGDTQYF
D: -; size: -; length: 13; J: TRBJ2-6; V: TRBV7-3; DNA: TGTGCCAGCAGCCCTCCGGGGGCCAACGTCCTGACTTTC; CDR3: CASSPPGANVLTF
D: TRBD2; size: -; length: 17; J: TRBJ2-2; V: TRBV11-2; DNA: TGTGCCAGCAGCTTAGATCGCGAAGGGAGGGACACCGGGGAGCTGTTTTTT; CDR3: CASSLDREGRDTGELFF
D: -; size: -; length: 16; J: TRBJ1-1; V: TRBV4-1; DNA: TGCGCCAGCAGCCAAGCCCCGGAGGGGGATAGCGCTGAAGCTTTCTTT; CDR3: CASSQAPEGDSAEAFF
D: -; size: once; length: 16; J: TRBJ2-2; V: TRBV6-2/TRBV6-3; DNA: TGTGCCAGCAGTTCCCGGACAAGGTCGGCCACCGGGGAGCTGTTTTTT; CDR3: CASSSRTRSATGELFF
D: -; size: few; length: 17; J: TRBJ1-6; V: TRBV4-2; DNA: TGTGCCAGCAGCCAAGATGGACGGGTCTCCTATAATTCACCCCTCCACTTT; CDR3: CASSQDGRVSYNSPLHF
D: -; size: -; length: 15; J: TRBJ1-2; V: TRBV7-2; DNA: TGTGCCAGCAGCTTAGCCGGTGACGGTAACTATGGCTACACCTTC; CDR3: CASSLAGDGNYGYTF